This T cell receptor (beta chain) emerged from a study of T cells in Graves' hyperthyroidism and ophthalmopathy. Study at large: Peripheral blood sampling occurred at initial diagnosis, before any treatment.

The hyperthyroidism was newly diagnosed and had lasted under 2 months; the patients were aged 18 to 65. Isolation of PBMCs was performed on around 9.8 ml fresh peripheral blood. This clonotype has at least ten counts. The investigators amplified TCR beta CDR3 regions from RNA transcripts. The HTBI primer set drove a first-round RT-PCR of the TCR CDR3. Each CDR3 protein is one row after TCRdb ran MiXCR on the multiplex PCR reads. Among 300,000 or so distinct CDR3 sequences listed, roughly 15% were seen once. The junction had 4 bases not matched to a gene; V was cut back by 8 bases and J by 6 bases. The CDR3 contains 14 residues. The germline CDR1 and CDR2 sequences are SGHVS and FNYEAQ.

The chain joins TRBV7-6 to TRBJ2-2; 12 bases align to TRBD2. The material sequenced was blood. The source of this sequence is a man aged 25 to 40 with Graves' hyperthyroidism. CDR3: CASWGLAGSGELFF. The CDR3 DNA reads as TGTGCCAGCTGGGGACTAGCGGGCTCCGGGGAGCTGTTTTTT.